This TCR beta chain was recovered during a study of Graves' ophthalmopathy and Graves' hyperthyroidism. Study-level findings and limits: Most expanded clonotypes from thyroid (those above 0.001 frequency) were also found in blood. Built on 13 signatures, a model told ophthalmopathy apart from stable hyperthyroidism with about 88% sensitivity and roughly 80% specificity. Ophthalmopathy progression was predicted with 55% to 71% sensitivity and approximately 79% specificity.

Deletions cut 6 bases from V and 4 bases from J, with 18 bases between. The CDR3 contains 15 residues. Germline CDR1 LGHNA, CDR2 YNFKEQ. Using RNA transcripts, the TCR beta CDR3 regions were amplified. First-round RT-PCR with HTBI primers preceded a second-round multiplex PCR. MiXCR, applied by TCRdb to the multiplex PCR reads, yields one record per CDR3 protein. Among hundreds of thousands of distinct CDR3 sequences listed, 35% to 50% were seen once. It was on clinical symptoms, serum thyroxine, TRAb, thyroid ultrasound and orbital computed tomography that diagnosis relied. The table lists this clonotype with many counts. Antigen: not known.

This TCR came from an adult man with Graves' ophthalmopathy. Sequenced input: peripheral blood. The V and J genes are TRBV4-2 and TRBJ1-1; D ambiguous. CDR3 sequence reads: CASRSREREGTEAFF. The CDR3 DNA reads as TGTGCCAGCAGATCCCGGGAGAGGGAAGGCACTGAAGCTTTCTTT.